Following are 10 T cell receptor beta chains from one sample sequenced in a study of blood T cell repertoires in COVID-19. Sequencing was performed with immunoSEQ multiplex PCR; in TCRdb, only in-frame clones are kept and a portion is missing. The profile shows some 380,000 clones, approximately 87% of them singletons. The specimen was PBMCs or T cells enriched from blood (not recorded which). These receptors were collected from a young man who had recovered from COVID-19.

The chain's CDR3 is CASSLVRETQYF. As DNA, the CDR3 is TGTGCCAGCAGCTTGGTTAGAGAGACCCAGTACTTC. The chain joins TRBV5-6 to TRBJ2-5; no clear D gene. There are 12 residues in the CDR3. Germline loops: CDR1 SGHDT, CDR2 YYEEEE. V was clipped by 0 bases and J by 4 bases, with 4 bases between them. Based on the CDR3 plus reference TRBV5-6 and TRBJ2-5, the full variable domain is DAGVTQSPTHLIKTRGQQVTLRCSPKSGHDTVSWYQQALGQGPQFIFQYYEEEERQRGNFPDRFSGHQFPNYSSELNVNALLLGDSALYLCASSLVRETQYFGPGTRLLVL.

V gene TRBV6-2 or TRBV6-3 combines with J gene TRBJ2-7; maybe TRBD2 (5 bases). The CDR3 extends over 12 amino acids. CDR1 MNHEY and CDR2 SVGEGT come from the germline V gene. Trimming removed 2 bases at V and 8 bases at J, with 10 bases between. Here the CDR3 DNA reads TGTGCCAGCAGTTACCCCGAGACTAAGCAGTACTTC. It yields the protein CASSYPETKQYF.

The chain has TRBV27 and TRBJ2-7; 10 bases line up with TRBD1. The CDR3 totals 14 residues. The V gene's germline CDR1 is MNHEY and CDR2 SMNVEV (reference sequence). J gave up 5 bases and V 2 bases, and 3 bases lay outside the gene matches. CDR3 DNA: TGTGCCAGCAGTTTAGGACAGGGGGGCGACGAGCAGTACTTC. It yields the protein CASSLGQGGDEQYF.

The rearrangement joins TRBV5-1 to TRBJ1-2; D is perhaps TRBD1 (5 bases). The CDR3 is made up of 15 amino acids. Germline-derived CDR1 and CDR2 are SGHRS and YFSETQ. Trimming took 2 bases from V and 6 from J, leaving 17 bases between them. CDR3 loop: CASSFLREAFDGYTF. The CDR3 DNA reads TGCGCCAGCAGCTTCCTCAGGGAGGCTTTCGATGGCTACACCTTC.

This clone was picked up one time. The chain combines TRBV2 with TRBJ2-7; 9 nucleotides match TRBD1. V shed 6 bases and J 3 bases; nucleotides not matched to a gene: 3. CDR1 and CDR2 (germline): SNHLY, FYNNEI. The CDR3 is 13 residues long. CDR3 residues: CASSTGQGYEQYF. The CDR3 coding sequence is TGTGCCAGCAGCACGGGACAGGGCTACGAGCAGTACTTC.

This clone is a singleton in its sample. The J gene is TRBJ1-1, the V gene TRBV18; D unclear. CDR3 length equals 13 residues. Germline V gene lookup returns CDR1 KGHSH and CDR2 LQKENI. With 4 bases removed from V and 1 base from J, the gap between germline ends came to 7 bases. The CDR3 DNA is TGTGCCAGCTCACAGGAGAAGAACACTGAAGCTTTCTTT. Translating it yields CASSQEKNTEAFF.

This clone was observed once. V and J are TRBV6-5 and TRBJ2-3, with 9 bases fitting TRBD1. CDR1 and CDR2 (germline): MNHEY, SVGAGI. The CDR3 consists of 15 residues. Trimming at V came to 2 bases and at J to 5 bases, leaving 5 bases not matched to a gene. CDR3: CASSYGTGNRDTQYF. CDR3 nucleotides: TGTGCCAGCAGTTACGGGACAGGGAATCGAGATACGCAGTATTTT.

Only one count was recorded for this clone. The rearrangement joins TRBV7-9 to TRBJ1-4; weak D call: TRBD1 (6 bases). This CDR3 has 15 residues. Germline values: CDR1 SEHNR, CDR2 FQNEAQ (reference sequence). With 4 bases removed from V and 3 bases from J, the gap between germline ends came to 12 bases. CDR3 DNA: TGTGCCAGCAGCTCCCACAGGGATGCTAATGAAAAACTGTTTTTT. Amino acids: CASSSHRDANEKLFF.

This chain uses TRBV7-9 with TRBJ1-2; 7 positions match TRBD1. CDR1 SEHNR and CDR2 FQNEAQ come from the germline V gene (reference sequence). V gave up 4 bases and J gave up 2 bases; unmatched junction bases: 7. CDR3 length: 15 residues. The CDR3 loop reads CASSSQPTGNYGYTF. DNA for the CDR3: TGTGCCAGCAGCTCCCAGCCGACAGGGAACTATGGCTACACCTTC.

The chain is built from TRBV7-8 and TRBJ1-1, with a possible D match to TRBD1 (5 bases). CDR1 and CDR2 from the germline V gene are SGHVS and FQNEAQ. Trimming removed 1 base at V and 4 bases at J, with 7 bases between. The CDR3 covers 13 residues. The CDR3 region is CASSLGTTTEAFF. CDR3 coding DNA: TGTGCCAGCAGCTTAGGGACAACCACTGAAGCTTTCTTT.